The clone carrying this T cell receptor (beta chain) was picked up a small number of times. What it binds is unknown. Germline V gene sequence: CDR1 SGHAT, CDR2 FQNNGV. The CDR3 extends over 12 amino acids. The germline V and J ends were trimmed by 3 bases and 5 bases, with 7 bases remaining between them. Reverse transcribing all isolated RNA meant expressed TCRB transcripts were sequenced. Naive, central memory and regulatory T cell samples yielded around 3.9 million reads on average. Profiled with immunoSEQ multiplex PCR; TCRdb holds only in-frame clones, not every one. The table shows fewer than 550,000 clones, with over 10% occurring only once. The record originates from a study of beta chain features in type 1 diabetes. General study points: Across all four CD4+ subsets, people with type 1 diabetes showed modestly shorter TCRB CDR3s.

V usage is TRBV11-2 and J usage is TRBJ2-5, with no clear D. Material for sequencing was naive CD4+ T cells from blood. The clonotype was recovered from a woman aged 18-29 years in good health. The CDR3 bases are TGTGCCAGCAGCTTTGAACTCGAGACCCAGTACTTC. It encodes CASSFELETQYF.